This passage covers 5 T cell receptor beta chains from one sample sequenced in a study of cytomegalovirus exposure and HLA in healthy donors. Both 60 Vbeta primers and 13 Jbeta primers went into the PCR. The repertoire was sequenced with immunoSEQ multiplex PCR; TCRdb's copy has only in-frame clones and lacks some. The sample comprises around 30,000 clones, just under 90% of which are singletons, and about 2.5% rests with the top ten. The source material was PBMCs. The source is a boy aged 5-17 years in good health and CMV-seronegative.

The chain uses TRBV28 and TRBJ1-5, with 7 bases fitting TRBD1. In germline, CDR1 is MDHEN, CDR2 SYDVKM. There are 14 residues in the CDR3. The V and J ends lost 0 bases and 4 bases, in that order; junction bases with no gene match: 0. CDR3 sequence reads: CASSLWDRNQPQHF. Written as DNA, the CDR3 is TGTGCCAGCAGTTTATGGGACAGGAATCAGCCCCAGCATTTT.

This chain joins TRBV6-1 and TRBJ2-5; 14 nucleotides agree with TRBD2. The ends lost 4 bases at V and 5 bases at J; junction bases unmatched: 6. The CDR3 length is 16 residues. The germline V gene encodes CDR1 MNHNS and CDR2 SASEGT. DNA for the CDR3: TGTGCCAGCAGTGGGGGACTAGCGGGGGCGGGGGAGACCCAGTACTTC. This sequence encodes CASSGGLAGAGETQYF.

The chain employs TRBV4-1 and TRBJ1-5; weak D call: TRBD1 (6 bases). Germline loops: CDR1 MGHRA, CDR2 YSYEKL. This CDR3 is 17 amino acids long. Trimming shortened V by 3 bases and J by 0 bases, and 15 bases separated the two germline ends. The CDR3 bases are TGCGCCAGCAGCCATCTGGACAGACGCTATAGCAATCAGCCCCAGCATTTT. Translation gives CASSHLDRRYSNQPQHF.

The rearrangement links TRBV6-1 to TRBJ1-5, with 7 bases lining up with TRBD1. The CDR3 spans 16 residues. Looked up from germline, CDR1 is MNHNS and CDR2 is SASEGT. The J segment lost 5 bases and the V segment lost 2 bases, leaving 9 bases of the junction unmatched. The DNA of the CDR3 is TGTGCCAGCAGTGAAAAGGGGGCCCTGGGCCATCAGCCCCAGCATTTT. It codes for CASSEKGALGHQPQHF.

The rearrangement uses TRBV7-3 and TRBJ2-3, with 9 bases fitting TRBD2. CDR1 and CDR2 from the germline V gene are SGHTA and FQGTGA. The ends lost 2 bases at V and 6 bases at J; junction bases unmatched: 3. The CDR3 consists of 14 residues. CDR3 DNA sequence: TGTGCCAGCAGCTTAGCGGGGGGGAGGGATACGCAGTATTTT. Its translation: CASSLAGGRDTQYF.